The source of this TCR beta chain is a study of Siglec-9 on CD8 T cells in melanoma (dated by TCRdb to about 2019). With regard to the full study: Siglec-9 expression on CD8+ T cells and the role of Siglec-9 in regulating T cells in the melanoma tumor microenvironment were investigated in the study. What the work shows at the level of the full study, not this receptor alone: According to the reported findings, Siglec-9 marked and regulated a subset of effector memory CD8+ T cells that seemed to build up inside melanoma tumors.

The protocol used for the library was the immunoSEQ multiplex PCR assay. Not all clones reach the TCRdb copy of this immuneACCESS table, which keeps in-frame sequences only. Checked studies attribute under half of the gap to unresolved V genes and leave the rest unexplained. Across this sample there are more than 25,000 clones, with 80% seen only once. Under 6.5% of the sample is held by the ten biggest clonotypes. This clone was found once. The clone's antigen remains unknown. It has no much larger one-base neighbor in the sample; base qualities were not kept. V loses 5 bases at its end and J loses 7 bases; junction bases beyond the gene matches: 8. Measured from the cysteine to the phenylalanine, the CDR3 is 13 residues long. Just the 39-base CDR3 DNA is kept, in frame starting at base 1. Reading the germline V gene (reference sequence) gives CDR1 SGHKS and CDR2 YYEKEE.

This clonotype was sampled from a human donor in good health. The specimen sequenced was Siglec-9- CD8+ T cells sorted from blood. The sample's cell subset or site, from its label and the paper: CD8 T cells lacking Siglec-9. This chain is built from TRBV5-5 and TRBJ1-2, and 7 junctional nucleotides match TRBD1. The DNA sequence is TGTGCCAGCAGTACCCGGACAGGATTTGGCTACACCTTC. Its coded protein is CASSTRTGFGYTF.